This T cell receptor (beta chain) was sequenced during a study of monozygotic twins with inflammatory bowel disease (dated by TCRdb to between 2019 and 2020). About the investigation overall: In total, 30 or so monozygotic twin pairs made up the full study: 19 Danish pairs, all IBD-discordant, plus nine German pairs, of which four were IBD-concordant and five were IBD-discordant. Disease-associated traits were sought mainly through comparisons between IBD patients and their genetically identical healthy co-twins within discordant pairs. Each individual had, on average, about 151 000 unique TCRalpha sequences and 181 000 unique TCRbeta sequences available for analysis.

What the authors observed across the whole study: No single strong signal or clonotype linked to IBD turned up in the results, so the idea that one exists was not supported. Distinction between different T cell subtypes could not be achieved in the analysis. Fewer clonotypes were shared with other individuals by IBD patients than by healthy twins, most markedly in patients showing signs of disease activity. Repertoire similarity did not differ between concordant and discordant twins, possibly due to limited statistical power. IBD patients had lower TCRbeta repertoire diversity, measured by the inverse Simpson index, than their healthy co-twins. Because patients were on differing immunosuppressive treatments, the repertoires may have picked up extra background noise and inter-individual variability.

Regarding this clonotype: This clone's antigen is unknown.

Library creation used 5' RACE. Preparation of each TCR library used roughly 3.5 ug of total RNA. For each sample, cDNA synthesis was carried out in eight separate reactions using SMARTScribe reverse transcriptase. During cDNA synthesis, unique molecular identifiers containing a 6-nucleotide sample barcode were introduced by template switching. TCRalpha and TCRbeta cDNA was amplified in two nested PCRs of roughly 16 and 10 cycles, and bead purification was carried out after each PCR. Before amplification, the cDNA was treated with uracil DNA-glycosylase and purified using the QIAquick PCR purification kit. The second PCR added Illumina TruSeq-compatible adapters along with sample-specific barcodes. Library quality and concentration were checked on TapeStation and Qubit, and libraries were pooled at around 5 ng each. Sequencing of the pooled libraries was done on an Illumina HiSeq2500 single-index Rapid Run using custom sequencing primers and 2 x 100 bp reads. Per the authors' processing: MiGEC version 1.2.6 was used for UMI-based consensus assembly, which corrected PCR and sequencing errors. MiXCR version 2.1.1 was used for V(D)J alignment, clonotype assembly and CDR3 extraction. To normalise gene usage, clonotype sharing and MAIT/NKT TCR abundance, the top 1000, 10 000 and 20 000 clonotypes in each sample were analysed. Diversity was computed as the inverse Simpson index with the vegan R package after downsampling to 27 000 UMIs. Paired Mann-Whitney U tests on discordant twin pairs were used, with Benjamini-Hochberg multiple-testing correction. Following TCRdb reprocessing, every CDR3 protein sequence forms one entry, and DNA is not provided. The V and J calls here are based on TCRdb, not the publication. The sample has 350,000 to 550,000 distinct CDR3 sequences on record. Of the sample, roughly 2.2% is held by the ten largest clones.

Per the germline V gene, SGHRS is the CDR1 and YFSETQ is the CDR2. From the cysteine up to the phenylalanine, the CDR3 has a length of 13 residues. The protein alone is recorded here. From each donor, an approximately 2.7 ml peripheral blood sample was collected into PAXgene tubes and kept at -80 degrees C. Total RNA was isolated from whole blood with the PAXgene blood miRNA kit on an automated QIAcube, without T cell sorting. Peripheral blood from monozygotic twin pairs, either concordant or discordant for inflammatory bowel disease, underwent deep TCRalpha and TCRbeta repertoire profiling that used unique molecular barcoding. For every twin pair, smoking habits were documented, and each individual was categorised as a current, former or never smoker.

The chain employs TRBV5-1 and TRBJ1-1; the D call of TRBD1 rests on TCRdb alone, since no DNA is present to check it. The receptor comes from a human donor with ulcerative colitis or Crohn's disease, or a healthy co-twin of an affected twin (not recorded which). The sequenced sample consisted of blood. The CDR3 protein sequence reads: CASSLVVRGEAFF.